The TCR beta chain under discussion was sequenced for a study of CD8 T cells in Susac syndrome. About 0.5 to 1 ug RNA was reverse transcribed with random hexamers. Multiplex immunoSEQ PCR targeted 54 Vbeta and 13 Jbeta TCR beta segments. TCRdb analysed the immunoSEQ multiplex PCR reads with MiXCR anew, one entry per CDR3 protein. In the table there are 150,000 to 200,000 distinct CDR3 sequences, about 94% of which are singletons. The TEMRA cells underwent FACS enrichment, while the CD8+ and CD4+ T cells underwent negative isolation. Germline assignment: CDR1 GTSNPN and CDR2 SVGIG (reference sequence). The CDR3 is 12 residues long. V lost 3 bases, J lost 5 bases, and 11 bases lay in between.

This clonotype was obtained from a human donor in good health. The sample comprised CD4+ T cells from PBMCs. This sequence joins TRBV30 and TRBJ2-7; possible D gene TRBD2, 6 bases. CDR3 coding DNA: TGTGCCTGGAGAGGTTCGGGGGACGAGCAGTACTTC. Translating it yields CAWRGSGDEQYF.